This paragraph reports one T cell receptor (beta chain). How the authors handled the data: Amplification from reference gene primers served as the basis for estimated nucleated cell counts. Assay: immunoSEQ multiplex PCR; the TCRdb copy retains only in-frame clones and omits some. Clonal size and the V and J genes are those of that table, whereas D and trimming came from the DNA. The sample carries approximately 61,000 clones, about four fifths recorded once. CDR1 is ENHRY and CDR2 is SYGVKD in the germline V gene. V was shortened by 3 bases and J by 4 bases, with 19 bases between the two germline ends. The CDR3 is 18 residues long. The sample belongs to a study of blood T cell repertoires in COVID-19. Study at large: Samples came from the United States, Italy and Spain, spanning acute and convalescent COVID-19. Nucleic acid was either cDNA or gDNA, and it came from T cells, B-cell-depleted T cells, or PBMCs.

The sequence derives from a human donor in a cohort sampled during active COVID-19. Input material: peripheral blood. The chain links TRBV10-3 to TRBJ2-6; no definite D call. For the CDR3, the DNA is TGTGCCATCAGTGATATGGCAGCCTTAAAGCGAGGGGCCAACGTCCTGACTTTC. Translating it yields CAISDMAALKRGANVLTF.